This TCR beta chain was recorded in a study of blood T cell repertoires in COVID-19. Study background: Italy, Spain and the United States were the sources of the convalescent and acute COVID-19 samples. Nucleic acid was either cDNA or gDNA, and it came from T cells, B-cell-depleted T cells, or PBMCs.

Measured with immunoSEQ multiplex PCR; TCRdb has only the in-frame clones, and not every one. Among around 160,000 clones listed, approximately 80% were seen once. Assignment of participants to cohorts was predicated upon participant-reported clinical history. The trim removed 6 bases at V and 10 bases at J, leaving 8 bases unmatched. The germline gives CDR1 SGHNT, CDR2 YENEEA. The CDR3 is 13 residues long. The sequencing sample was made of PBMCs or T cells enriched from blood (not recorded which). The receptor's source is a man over 45 who had recovered from COVID-19. V gene TRBV11-3 combines with J gene TRBJ2-1, with 8 positions matching TRBD1. DNA for the CDR3: TGTGCCAGCAGTATCACAGGGGGTACAGAGCAGTTCTTC. Protein: CASSITGGTEQFF.